This entry describes one T cell receptor (beta chain). Its antigen remains unidentified. This entry belongs to a study of T-cell memory formation after mild COVID-19. For the study at large: The two donors had largely donor-specific TCR clusters. Broader study findings: Nothing confirmed that second-wave clones peaking on day 37 were specific for SARS-CoV-2. Contracting clones localized mainly to CM and EM when CD4+ and mainly to EMRA when CD8+.

CDR1 LGHNA and CDR2 YSLEER come from the germline V gene. The CDR3 consists of 17 residues. V lost 0 bases to trimming and J lost 4 bases; unmatched junction nucleotides: 5. Employing constant-segment primers, 5'RACE generated TCR alpha and TCR beta cDNA libraries bearing sample barcodes and UMIs. TCRdb recomputed calls from the 5' RACE reads with MiXCR, one row per CDR3 protein. The sample lists 350,000 to 450,000 distinct CDR3 sequences, around 19% occurring once. This chain uses TRBV4-3 with TRBJ2-1; TRBD2 matches at 11 bases. The sample comprised PBMCs or a T cell subset sorted from them (not recorded which). The TCR was taken from an adult woman who had mild COVID-19 (a few samples of this study predate the infection). Cell type and time point are not known. CDR3 bases: TGCGCCAGCAGCCAAGATTCGGGACTAGCGGCTTACAATGAGCAGTTCTTC. Its protein product is CASSQDSGLAAYNEQFF.